This TCR beta chain was recorded in a study of cytomegalovirus exposure and HLA in healthy donors. Notes on the study in general: CMV antigen specificity was confirmed in vitro for three CMV-associated chains.

Note on this clone: Its antigen is unknown.

This PCR relied on a set of 60 Vbeta primers and 13 Jbeta primers. Repertoires were generated with immunoSEQ multiplex PCR, while TCRdb's copy carries only in-frame clones and drops some. The sample carries 85,000 to 130,000 clones, around four fifths recorded once. Sample: PBMCs. The sequence derives from a woman in her forties in good health and CMV-seronegative.

The CDR3 DNA reads as TGTGCCAGCTCACCACTGGGACAGGGGCCCCAGCATTTT. Encoded protein: CASSPLGQGPQHF. The genes are TRBV18 and TRBJ1-5; 9 nucleotides line up with TRBD1. With V trimmed by 1 base and J by 9 bases, 1 base remained unmatched. CDR1 and CDR2 from the germline V gene are KGHSH and LQKENI. The CDR3 runs 13 residues.